This record concerns one T cell receptor (beta chain) sequence. This sample is part of a study of control samples from healthy donors and cancer patients. V was cut by 7 bases and J by 4 bases, with 6 bases left in between. The CDR3 runs 11 residues. Generated by immunoSEQ multiplex PCR, the TCRdb table keeps only in-frame clones and is missing some. Of 120,000 or so clones listed, over 75% are singletons. The specimen was blood. The TCR originated in a man aged 40-50 years in good health. V and J are TRBV12-3 or TRBV12-4 and TRBJ2-3; D is unresolved. CDR3 sequence: CASKVSDTQYF. The CDR3 DNA reads TGTGCCAGCAAGGTTTCAGATACGCAGTATTTT.